These 19 T cell receptor beta chains came from one sample sequenced in a study of blood T cell repertoires in COVID-19. The assay was immunoSEQ multiplex PCR, and TCRdb's table has in-frame clones only and misses some. The table lists about 63,000 clones, approximately 78% of them singletons. Sequencing was performed on PBMCs or T cells enriched from blood (not recorded which). These receptors came from a woman in her thirties or forties with acute COVID-19.

Only one count was recorded for this clone. The genes are TRBV27 and TRBJ2-1; TRBD2 aligns across 13 bases. Per the germline V gene, CDR1 is MNHEY and CDR2 is SMNVEV (reference sequence). With 8 bases clipped from V and 4 bases from J, the junction kept 5 bases outside the gene matches. This CDR3 is 15 amino acids long. The CDR3 region is CASRPGLAGYNEQFF. The CDR3 nucleotides read TGTGCCAGCCGTCCGGGACTAGCGGGGTACAATGAGCAGTTCTTC.

The chain couples TRBV27 to TRBJ1-1; D remains ambiguous. Germline V gene sequence: CDR1 MNHEY, CDR2 SMNVEV (reference sequence). The CDR3 is made up of 14 amino acids. The V gene lost 6 bases and the J gene lost 6 bases, with 17 bases spanning the gap. CDR3 coding DNA: TGTGCCAGCAGCCCAGATGGTCCTCGCCCTGAAGCTTTCTTT. The encoded protein is CASSPDGPRPEAFF.

Regarding this clone: The same CDR3 also results from other DNA sequences found in this sample. The chain carries TRBV28 and TRBJ2-3, with D unresolved. The CDR3 extends over 14 amino acids. Germline assignment: CDR1 MDHEN and CDR2 SYDVKM. The germline V and J ends were trimmed by 3 bases and 1 base, with 8 bases remaining between them. CDR3 region: CASSFLQGTDTQYF. For the CDR3, the DNA is TGTGCCAGCAGTTTCCTCCAGGGCACAGATACGCAGTATTTT.

The chain links TRBV9 to TRBJ2-2; D is perhaps TRBD2 (5 bases). The germline V and J ends were trimmed by 4 bases and 5 bases, with 18 bases remaining between them. Per germline, CDR1 SGDLS and CDR2 YYNGEE. The CDR3 runs 16 residues. CDR3 region: CASSLFGGGATGELFF. For the CDR3, the DNA is TGTGCCAGCAGCCTTTTTGGAGGAGGTGCAACCGGGGAGCTGTTTTTT.

This rearrangement joins TRBV3-1 (or the pseudogene TRBV3-2) to TRBJ1-2; 7 positions match TRBD1. This CDR3 spans 15 amino acids. Looked up from germline, CDR1 is LGHDT and CDR2 is YNNKEL (reference sequence). V shed 6 bases, J shed 3 bases, and the junction held 10 bases outside the gene matches. The CDR3 loop reads CASRRQGSGYYGYTF. CDR3 bases: TGTGCCAGCAGACGACAGGGATCTGGGTACTATGGCTACACCTTC.

V and J are TRBV4-1 and TRBJ2-3; no definite D call. Germline-derived CDR1 and CDR2 are MGHRA and YSYEKL. Trimming pared 4 bases from V and 0 bases from J, leaving 11 bases between. CDR3 length: 15 residues. CDR3 in DNA: TGCGCCAGCAGCCGAGTCTGGGCTAGCACAGATACGCAGTATTTT. It yields the protein CASSRVWASTDTQYF.

This clone was counted between two and nine times. The rearrangement uses TRBV10-1 and TRBJ1-6, with a tentative D call TRBD1 (5 bases). The germline CDR1 and CDR2 sequences are WNHNN and SYGVQD (reference sequence). V gave up 8 bases and J gave up 7 bases, with 9 bases separating them. The CDR3 has 12 amino acids. CDR3 residues: CASAGPNSPLHF. The DNA for the CDR3 is TGCGCCAGCGCGGGACCGAATTCACCCCTCCACTTT.

The chain couples TRBV11-2 to TRBJ2-1; TRBD1 agrees at 7 bases. The trim removed 2 bases at V and 3 bases at J, leaving 7 bases unmatched. The CDR3 is 16 residues long. Germline V gene lookup returns CDR1 SGHAT and CDR2 FQNNGV. The CDR3 DNA reads TGTGCCAGCAGCTTATTACAGGGGATCGGCTACAATGAGCAGTTCTTC. It codes for CASSLLQGIGYNEQFF.

The rearrangement uses TRBV27 and TRBJ1-1; TRBD1 matches at 8 bases. Per germline, CDR1 MNHEY and CDR2 SMNVEV (reference sequence). After removal of 2 bases from V and 6 bases from J, the junction contained 5 bases not matched to a gene. The CDR3 is 14 residues long. CDR3 protein: CASSLQGAGAEAFF. DNA of the CDR3: TGTGCCAGCAGTTTACAGGGGGCGGGGGCTGAAGCTTTCTTT.

This chain joins TRBV7-9 and TRBJ2-7; perhaps TRBD2 as D (5 bases). Trimming left V 2 bases short and J 6 bases short, with 14 bases between. CDR3 length: 14 residues. The V gene's germline CDR1 is SEHNR and CDR2 FQNEAQ (reference sequence). The DNA of the CDR3 is TGTGCCAGCAGCTTAAGTGTGGTGGAGGTCGAGCAGTACTTC. Translating it yields CASSLSVVEVEQYF.

This clone was counted between two and nine times. J is TRBJ1-2 and V is TRBV29-1; 10 bases line up with TRBD1. J lost 6 bases, V lost 0 bases, and 16 bases had no gene match. Germline V gives CDR1 SQVTM, CDR2 ANQGSEA. This CDR3 spans 18 amino acids. The CDR3 DNA is TGCAGCGTTGAAGATGTAGGAGACAGGGGGCGTAAAACTGATGGCTACACCTTC. It yields the protein CSVEDVGDRGRKTDGYTF.

The V gene is TRBV3-1 (or the pseudogene TRBV3-2), the J gene TRBJ1-1, with D unresolved. This CDR3 spans 16 amino acids. CDR1 LGHDT and CDR2 YNNKEL come from the germline V gene (reference sequence). V lost 1 base to trimming and J lost 0 bases, with 12 bases between them. The CDR3 loop is CASSQVRVSVNTEAFF. In nucleotides, the CDR3 is TGTGCCAGCAGCCAAGTCCGGGTATCGGTGAACACTGAAGCTTTCTTT.

V gene TRBV14 combines with J gene TRBJ2-2; D gene unclear. Germline-derived CDR1 and CDR2 are SGHDN and FVKESK. V lost 5 bases to trimming and J lost 6 bases, with 19 bases between them. The CDR3 runs to 16 residues. The CDR3 protein is CASSERLGFSSGELFF. The CDR3 DNA is TGTGCCAGCAGCGAAAGACTGGGTTTTAGTTCCGGGGAGCTGTTTTTT.

This rearrangement joins TRBV19 to TRBJ2-2; TRBD1 agrees at 7 bases. Germline V gene data show CDR1 as LNHDA and CDR2 as SQIVND (reference sequence). This CDR3 spans 15 amino acids. Trimming at V came to 5 bases and at J to 4 bases, leaving 7 bases not matched to a gene. The CDR3 is CASSATGTVTGELFF. In nucleotides, the CDR3 is TGTGCCAGTAGTGCCACCGGGACAGTCACCGGGGAGCTGTTTTTT.

The rearrangement uses TRBV27 and TRBJ1-5; TRBD1 matches at 9 bases. V was pared by 10 bases and J by 1 base, with 14 bases of the junction left unmatched. Germline V lookup: CDR1 MNHEY, CDR2 SMNVEV (reference sequence). CDR3 length equals 17 residues. The CDR3 DNA reads TGTGCCATCCAGGGCCTGGGACAGGGATCGAGCAATCAGCCCCAGCATTTT. As protein: CAIQGLGQGSSNQPQHF.

V is TRBV10-2 and J is TRBJ2-3; 10 bases line up with TRBD1. V gave up 4 bases and J gave up 0 bases; unmatched junction bases: 1. Germline V gives CDR1 WSHSY, CDR2 SAAADI. CDR3 size: 15 residues. The CDR3 DNA sequence: TGCGCCAGCAGTGGACAGGGGGCGAGCACAGATACGCAGTATTTT. It is translated as CASSGQGASTDTQYF.

J is TRBJ1-4 and V is TRBV28; 9 nucleotides agree with TRBD1. The V and J ends lost 3 bases and 7 bases, in that order; junction bases with no gene match: 3. The CDR3 totals 14 residues. Germline V CDR1 and CDR2: MDHEN, SYDVKM. In DNA, the CDR3 is TGTGCCAGCAGTTTTGACAGGGGGAGTGAAAAACTGTTTTTT. It yields the protein CASSFDRGSEKLFF.

This clone was counted a single time. The rearrangement links TRBV19 to TRBJ1-5; no definite D call. Germline values: CDR1 LNHDA, CDR2 SQIVND (reference sequence). CDR3 length: 15 residues. Trimming shortened V by 3 bases and J by 5 bases, and 14 bases separated the two germline ends. CDR3 in DNA: TGTGCCAGTAGTATCGCTAGCAGAAGTGATCAGCCCCAGCATTTT. Translated: CASSIASRSDQPQHF.

J is TRBJ1-1 and V is TRBV5-6; 7 bases match TRBD1. The CDR3 length is 17 residues. V was clipped by 0 bases and J by 1 base; unmatched bases: 9. Germline CDR1 SGHDT, CDR2 YYEEEE. The CDR3, as DNA: TGTGCCAGCAGCTTGGCCAGGGCAGGGGGTGGGAACACTGAAGCTTTCTTT. Its translation: CASSLARAGGGNTEAFF.